Below are 30 T cell receptor beta chains sequenced from a single sample in a study of molecular identifiers for immune sequencing clone quantification. TCRdb re-called the PCR reads with MiXCR, one entry per CDR3 protein. The sample comprises tens of thousands of distinct CDR3 sequences, 25% of which are singletons, and under 2% rests with the top ten. The specimen sequenced was naive CD8+ T cells from blood, with Jurkat cell RNA spiked in. Subset noted: FACS-sorted CD8+CD4-CCR7+CD45RA+ naive T cells. Receptors were obtained from a human donor in good health. Some libraries in this study had Jurkat cell RNA spiked in.

This clonotype was seen repeatedly, ten times or more. J is TRBJ2-3 and V is TRBV7-9, with 11 bases lining up with TRBD2. Germline V gives CDR1 SEHNR, CDR2 FQNEAQ (reference sequence). V lost 4 bases and J lost 0; bases outside the gene matches: 6. The CDR3 is 17 residues long. Here the CDR3 DNA reads TGTGCCAGCAGCTCGGGACTAGCGGATACTAGCACAGATACGCAGTATTTT. Protein sequence: CASSSGLADTSTDTQYF.

On this clonotype itself: This may stem from a read error, because a much larger clone lies one nucleotide away. The chain carries TRBV5-4 and TRBJ1-1; D not resolved. Germline CDR1 and CDR2: SGHNT and YYREEE (reference sequence). The CDR3 spans 15 residues. The ends were cut back, 3 bases at V and 4 bases at J, with 16 bases in the middle. The CDR3 DNA reads TGTGCCAGCAGCTCGGGGTTTGAGGATATCACTGAAGCTTTCTTT. Residues: CASSSGFEDITEAFF.

CDR3 DNA sequence: TGTGCCAGCAGGGACGGGGTCTCGGAAGCTTTCTTT. This codes for CASRDGVSEAFF. The J gene is TRBJ1-1, the V gene TRBV2; D is ambiguous. CDR3 size: 12 residues. The ends were cut back, 6 bases at V and 8 bases at J, with 13 bases in the middle. Germline lookup yields CDR1 SNHLY and CDR2 FYNNEI.

This clonotype was observed many times. The chain combines TRBV4-1 with TRBJ1-5; D not certain. This CDR3 spans 15 amino acids. Germline V lookup: CDR1 MGHRA, CDR2 YSYEKL. V was shortened by 0 bases and J by 4 bases, with 10 bases between the two germline ends. Here the CDR3 DNA reads TGCGCCAGCAGCCAAGATAGGGCAGGTAATCAGCCCCAGCATTTT. Protein: CASSQDRAGNQPQHF.

Only a few counts were recorded for this clonotype. A clone one base away is much larger, so this may be a read error. The chain couples TRBV28 to TRBJ2-5; TRBD1 is a possible D gene (6 bases). The CDR3 sequence is 14 residues long. The germline gives CDR1 MDHEN, CDR2 SYDVKM. The CDR3 here is CASSSTGNQEPQYF. DNA for the CDR3: TGTGCCAGCAGCTCCACAGGGAACCAAGAGCCCCAGTACTTC.

This clonotype has at least ten counts. The chain employs TRBV9 and TRBJ1-3, with D possibly TRBD1 on 6 matching bases. Per germline, CDR1 SGDLS and CDR2 YYNGEE. The V gene lost 5 bases and the J gene lost 7 bases, with 19 bases spanning the gap. The CDR3 extends over 15 amino acids. This chain's CDR3 is CASSPWGASSNTIYF. CDR3 nucleotide sequence: TGTGCCAGCAGTCCCTGGGGGGCAAGCAGCAACACCATATATTTT.

This clonotype occurred once. This may stem from a read error, because a much larger clone lies one nucleotide away. The chain carries TRBV18 and TRBJ2-7; D unclear. The V gene's germline CDR1 is KGHSH and CDR2 LQKENI. The CDR3 is 16 residues long. The CDR3 reads CASSPPDRGLSYKQYF. In DNA, the CDR3 is TGTGCCAGCTCACCACCGGACCGTGGCCTCTCCTACAAGCAGTACTTC.

This clonotype has more than one count but fewer than ten. The chain links TRBV24-1 to TRBJ2-3, with 8 bases identical to TRBD2. V shed 5 bases and J 1 base; nucleotides not matched to a gene: 7. This CDR3 contains 16 residues. Germline V lookup: CDR1 KGHDR, CDR2 SFDVKD. DNA for the CDR3: TGTGCCACCAGTGTGGCACCGGGACTAGGCACAGATACGCAGTATTTT. It codes for CATSVAPGLGTDTQYF.

The chain couples TRBV28 to TRBJ2-1, with 12 bases matching TRBD2. The germline V gene has CDR1 MDHEN and CDR2 SYDVKM. V was pared by 6 bases and J by 8 bases, with 8 bases of the junction left unmatched. There are 15 residues in the CDR3. The CDR3 sequence is CASSSGLAGQDEQFF. As DNA, the CDR3 is TGTGCCAGCAGCTCGGGACTAGCGGGCCAGGATGAGCAGTTCTTC.

This clonotype was seen repeatedly, ten times or more. V usage is TRBV19 and J usage is TRBJ2-1; TRBD1 or TRBD2 may be the D gene (5 bases each). V dropped 5 bases and J dropped 4 bases, with 9 bases sitting between them. This CDR3 contains 13 residues. The germline CDR1 and CDR2 sequences are LNHDA and SQIVND (reference sequence). The CDR3 loop reads CASSVGVYNEQFF. CDR3 nucleotides: TGTGCCAGTAGTGTGGGGGTTTACAATGAGCAGTTCTTC.

There are many counts of this clonotype. The chain links TRBV12-5 to TRBJ1-5; 8 bases map to TRBD1. Germline trimming cut 5 bases from V and 5 bases from J; bases unmatched to any gene: 2. Germline V lookup: CDR1 LGHNT, CDR2 FRNRAP. The CDR3 is 13 amino acids. CDR3 sequence: CASGPDRDQPQHF. DNA for the CDR3: TGTGCTAGTGGTCCGGACAGGGATCAGCCCCAGCATTTT.

Note on this clonotype: In this CDR3 the conserved last residue, phenylalanine or tryptophan, is missing, so a read error is likely. The rearrangement links TRBV7-9 to TRBJ1-1; no firm D call. With 4 bases removed from V and 1 base from J, the gap between germline ends came to 10 bases. From germline, CDR1 is SEHNR and CDR2 FQNEAQ (reference sequence). The CDR3 extends over 14 amino acids. The CDR3 region has the DNA TGTGCCAGCAGCTCTCCCGACCAGAACACTGAAGCTTTCCTT. Translated: CASSSPDQNTEAFL.

Points on this clonotype: This may stem from a read error, because a much larger clone lies one nucleotide away. V and J are TRBV5-3 and TRBJ2-7; a possible D gene is TRBD2 (5 bases). TRBV5-3 belongs to the ORF category, with a function that is uncertain. The V end was cut by 8 bases, the J end by 6 bases, with 18 bases between. The CDR3 covers 13 residues. Here the CDR3 DNA reads TGTGCCAGCGAGTTCCGGGGATCTCTCGAGCAGTACTTC. Its protein is CASEFRGSLEQYF.

This clonotype was recorded at least ten times. The chain is built from TRBV5-1 and TRBJ2-7; the match to TRBD2 covers 8 bases. This CDR3 contains 13 residues. Germline lookup yields CDR1 SGHRS and CDR2 YFSETQ. The V and J ends lost 4 bases and 2 bases, in that order; junction bases with no gene match: 2. CDR3 protein: CASSARGAYEQYF. CDR3 sequence (DNA): TGCGCCAGCAGCGCGCGGGGGGCCTACGAGCAGTACTTC.

V is TRBV20-1 and J is TRBJ2-7, with D tentatively TRBD1 (5 bases). The CDR3 is made up of 17 amino acids. Germline CDR1 DFQATT, CDR2 SNEGSKA (reference sequence). Trimming cost V 2 bases and J 0 bases, with 20 bases left between them. CDR3 sequence: CSARPLPTGWSSYEQYF. The CDR3 bases are TGCAGTGCTAGACCCCTCCCTACAGGTTGGAGCTCCTACGAGCAGTACTTC.

With respect to this clonotype: A much larger clone lies a single base off, so this may be a read error. V and J are TRBV7-2 and TRBJ1-5; 9 bases are a match to TRBD1. The CDR3 covers 15 residues. CDR1 SGHTA and CDR2 FQGNSA come from the germline V gene. The CDR3 nucleotides are TGTGCCTGCAGCTTCACGACAGGGGGTTATCAGCCCCAGCATTTT. Its protein is CACSFTTGGYQPQHF.

In this sample, this clonotype turned up many times. V is TRBV7-9 and J is TRBJ2-3; the D is unclear. The germline gives CDR1 SEHNR, CDR2 FQNEAQ (reference sequence). CDR3 size: 13 residues. V was cut by 5 bases and J by 2 bases, with 8 bases left in between. The CDR3 sequence: CASSPPDTDTQYF. The CDR3 region has the DNA TGTGCCAGCAGCCCCCCTGACACAGATACGCAGTATTTT.

Remarks on this clonotype: Germline and junction disagree at one end, which may indicate a read error. V and J are TRBV19 and TRBJ1-5; D ambiguous. This CDR3 comprises 14 residues. The germline CDR1 and CDR2 sequences are LNHDA and SQIVND (reference sequence). The CDR3 region is CASSVGYSNQPQRF. The DNA of the CDR3 is TGTGCCAGTAGTGTGGGATATAGCAATCAGCCCCAGCGTTTT.

This clonotype appeared many times. V and J are TRBV6-2 or TRBV6-3 and TRBJ2-7; D may be TRBD1 or TRBD2 (5 bases each). The CDR3 sequence is 14 residues long. Germline V gene lookup returns CDR1 MNHEY and CDR2 SVGEGT. V dropped 6 bases and J dropped 12 bases, with 24 bases sitting between them. CDR3 sequence (DNA): TGTGCCAGCAGGGACGCCATCCGGGACGGCCTTCTGTACTTC. This encodes CASRDAIRDGLLYF.

This clonotype was detected ten times or more. V and J are TRBV7-9 and TRBJ1-2; 8 nucleotides match TRBD1. V lost 9 bases to trimming and J lost 1 base; unmatched junction nucleotides: 7. In germline, CDR1 is SEHNR, CDR2 FQNEAQ (reference sequence). This CDR3 is 14 amino acids long. CDR3 sequence: CASDRGGNNYGYTF. CDR3 in DNA: TGTGCCAGTGACAGGGGAGGCAATAACTATGGCTACACCTTC.

This clonotype was seen many times. This chain uses TRBV28 with TRBJ2-3; 9 bases align to TRBD2. The CDR3 runs to 16 residues. V shed 3 bases, J shed 4 bases, and the junction held 8 bases outside the gene matches. Germline V gene lookup returns CDR1 MDHEN and CDR2 SYDVKM. In nucleotides, the CDR3 is TGTGCCAGCAGTTTCGAGCGGGAGGAACGCCCAGATACGCAGTATTTT. Translation gives CASSFEREERPDTQYF.

To note about this clonotype: This may come from a read error, since a much larger clone is one base off. The V call is TRBV6-2 or TRBV6-3, the J call TRBJ2-4; D gene uncertain. The V gene's germline CDR1 is MNHEY and CDR2 SVGEGT. The CDR3 is 12 residues long. Trimming shortened V by 7 bases and J by 10 bases, and 14 bases separated the two germline ends. This CDR3 is CASNSLTWIQYF. CDR3 DNA sequence: TGTGCCAGCAATTCCCTGACCTGGATTCAGTACTTC.

This clonotype was recorded at least ten times. The chain joins TRBV11-2 to TRBJ2-3; D not resolved. The V gene lost 3 bases and the J gene lost 2 bases, with 12 bases spanning the gap. Germline-derived CDR1 and CDR2 are SGHAT and FQNNGV. The CDR3 length is 15 residues. The CDR3 DNA reads TGTGCCAGCAGCTTGGGCCTGGGATTCACAGATACGCAGTATTTT. Amino acids: CASSLGLGFTDTQYF.

The table lists this clonotype with many counts. The V call is TRBV6-2 or TRBV6-3, the J call TRBJ1-1; D is undetermined. Germline V gives CDR1 MNHEY, CDR2 SVGEGT. V shed 2 bases and J shed 2 bases, with 9 bases lying between them. The CDR3 has 14 residues. CDR3 in amino acids: CASSYAEPNTEAFF. CDR3 in DNA: TGTGCCAGCAGTTACGCGGAGCCCAACACTGAAGCTTTCTTT.

This clonotype has a count of ten or more. This chain joins TRBV30 and TRBJ2-5, with D possibly called TRBD1 or TRBD2 (5 bases each). Per germline, CDR1 GTSNPN and CDR2 SVGIG (reference sequence). V was pared by 0 bases and J by 4 bases, with 15 bases between. The CDR3 extends over 15 amino acids. The CDR3 nucleotides are TGTGCCTGGAGTGTCGGGGCAGGGCATGGAGAGACCCAGTACTTC. Protein product: CAWSVGAGHGETQYF.

The chain uses TRBV5-1 and TRBJ1-1; tentative D call: TRBD1 (5 bases). Trimming cost V 3 bases and J 6 bases, with 9 bases left between them. CDR3 length: 12 residues. Germline CDR1 is SGHRS and CDR2 is YFSETQ. This CDR3 is CASSWGASEAFF. CDR3 DNA: TGCGCCAGCAGCTGGGGCGCCTCTGAAGCTTTCTTT.

Turning to this clonotype: A much larger clone is a single base away; this may be a read error. The chain links TRBV12-3 or TRBV12-4 to TRBJ1-4; 7 bases map to TRBD1. This CDR3 has 17 amino acids. This chain's CDR3 is CASSPPMDRPTNETLFF. CDR3 sequence (DNA): TGTGCCAGCAGTCCGCCTATGGACAGGCCTACTAATGAAACACTGTTTTTT.

A remark on this clonotype: A much more abundant neighbour one base away suggests this may be a read error. The chain links TRBV13 to TRBJ1-5; D remains ambiguous. CDR1 is PRHDT and CDR2 is FYEKMQ in the germline V gene (reference sequence). V lost 5 bases, J lost 2 bases, and 7 bases lay in between. This CDR3 is 13 amino acids long. In DNA, the CDR3 is TGTGCCAGCAGCCGGGATCGCAATCAGCCCCAGCATTTT. Residues: CASSRDRNQPQHF.

With regard to this clonotype: This could be a read error, since a much larger clone is one nucleotide away. Because the CDR3 is missing its conserved closing phenylalanine or tryptophan, this is likely a read error. This chain links TRBV2 with TRBJ2-1; D might be TRBD1 or TRBD2, each matching 5 bases. Trimming shortened V by 4 bases and J by 10 bases, and 11 bases separated the two germline ends. This CDR3 is built from 12 residues. Germline values: CDR1 SNHLY, CDR2 FYNNEI. The CDR3, as DNA: TGTGCCAGCAGTGCGGGACCCCACGAGCAGTTCTGC. Encoded protein: CASSAGPHEQFC.

The V gene is TRBV12-3 or TRBV12-4, the J gene TRBJ2-3, with TRBD2 matching 7 bases. Trimming cost V 1 base and J 4 bases; bases outside gene matches: 5. The CDR3 is 15 amino acids. The CDR3: CASSLGWGGADTQYF. CDR3 in DNA: TGTGCCAGCAGTTTAGGGTGGGGGGGGGCAGATACGCAGTATTTT.